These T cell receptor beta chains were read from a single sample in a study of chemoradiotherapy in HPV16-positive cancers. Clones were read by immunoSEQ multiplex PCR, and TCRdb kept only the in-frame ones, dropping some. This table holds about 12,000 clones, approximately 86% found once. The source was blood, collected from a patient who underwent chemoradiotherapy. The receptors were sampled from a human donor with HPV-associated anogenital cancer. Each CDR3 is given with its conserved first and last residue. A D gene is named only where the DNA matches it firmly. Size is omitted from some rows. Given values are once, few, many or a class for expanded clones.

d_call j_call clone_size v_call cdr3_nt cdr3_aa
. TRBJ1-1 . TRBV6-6 TGTGCCAGCAGTTCTACTATTCAGGGGTTGAGGACTGAAGCTTTCTTT CASSSTIQGLRTEAFF
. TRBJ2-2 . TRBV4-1 TGCGCCAGCAGCCAAGCAGGTTTTAACACCGGGGAGCTGTTTTTT CASSQAGFNTGELFF
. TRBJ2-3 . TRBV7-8 TGTGCCAGCAGCTTATATGTGGCGCAGGGTAGCACAGATACGCAGTATTTT CASSLYVAQGSTDTQYF
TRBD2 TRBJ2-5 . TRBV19 TGTGCCAGTAGTAGACTAGCGGGGGCAACAGGAGAGACCCAGTACTTC CASSRLAGATGETQYF
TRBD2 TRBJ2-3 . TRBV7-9 TGTGCCAGCAGCCAAAGCGGGGGAGCAGATACGCAGTATTTT CASSQSGGADTQYF
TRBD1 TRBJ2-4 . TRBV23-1 TGCGCCAGCAGGCCCCCTGTCCGACAGGGCAATCCCGCCCCCGCCAAAAACATTCAGTACTTC CASRPPVRQGNPAPAKNIQYF
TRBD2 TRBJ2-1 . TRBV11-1 TGTGCCAGCAGCAAGCTAGCGGGGGGGCGGAGTGAGCAGTTCTTC CASSKLAGGRSEQFF
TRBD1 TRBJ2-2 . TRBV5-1 TGCGCCAGCAGCTTGGAGACAGGGGGCACCGCCACCGGGGAGCTGTTTTTT CASSLETGGTATGELFF
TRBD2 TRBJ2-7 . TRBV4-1 TGCGCCAGCAGCCAAGATCGACTAGCGTTTTACAACGAGCAGTACTTC CASSQDRLAFYNEQYF
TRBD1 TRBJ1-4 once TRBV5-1 TGCGCCAGCAGCTGGGGGGACAGGGACGGTGAAAAACTGTTTTTT CASSWGDRDGEKLFF
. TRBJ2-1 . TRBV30 TGTGCCTGGGGAGACACGTTAAACAATGAGCAGTTCTTC CAWGDTLNNEQFF
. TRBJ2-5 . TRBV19 TGTGCCAGTAGTATAGGAGGGTTTGGGGAGACCCAGTACTTC CASSIGGFGETQYF
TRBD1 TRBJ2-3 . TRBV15 TGTGCCACCGGGGGACAGGGAGGTACAGATACGCAGTATTTT CATGGQGGTDTQYF
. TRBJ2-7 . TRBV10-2 TGCGCCAGCAGTGAGAGGGGCTACGAGCAGTACTTC CASSERGYEQYF
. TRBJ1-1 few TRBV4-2 TGTGCCAGCAGGAGGGAGGAGAACACTGAAGCTTTCTTT CASRREENTEAFF
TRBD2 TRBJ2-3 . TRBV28 TGTGCCAGCGACCCCCCGGGGGGGCACGGTACGCAGTATTTT CASDPPGGHGTQYF
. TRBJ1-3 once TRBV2 TGTGCCAGCAGTGAACCCGTGGGTCTTGCAAACACCATATATTTT CASSEPVGLANTIYF
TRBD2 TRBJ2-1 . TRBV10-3 TGTGCCATCAGTGGAGCGGGGGGGAGCTCCTACAATGAGCAGTTCTTC CAISGAGGSSYNEQFF
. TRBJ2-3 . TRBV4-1 TGCGCCAGCAGCCAAGAAGGACAGTTCACAGATACGCAGTATTTT CASSQEGQFTDTQYF
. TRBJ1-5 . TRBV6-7 TGTGCCAGCAGTTACCGACCCAAGAGTGGCAGGGGATATCAGCCCCAGCATTTT CASSYRPKSGRGYQPQHF
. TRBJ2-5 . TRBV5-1 TGCGCCAGCAGCTTGACAGGGATCCAAGAGACCCAGTACTTC CASSLTGIQETQYF
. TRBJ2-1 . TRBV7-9 TGTGCCAGCAGCTTAAACAGCGGAGACGGGCAGTTCTTC CASSLNSGDGQFF
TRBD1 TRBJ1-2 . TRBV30 TGTGCCTTTTACCGGGACAGGCCTCGTGGCTACACCTTC CAFYRDRPRGYTF
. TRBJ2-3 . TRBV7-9 TGTGCCAGCAGCTTAGATGTCGGGGGCCGCACAGATACGCAGTATTTT CASSLDVGGRTDTQYF
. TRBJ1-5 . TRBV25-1 TGTGCCAGCAGTGTCCAGGGGCCGGGTCAGCCCCAGCATTTT CASSVQGPGQPQHF
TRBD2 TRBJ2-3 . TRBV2 TGTGCCAGCAGTCAAGTTAGCGGGGGCCGCACAGATACGCAGTATTTT CASSQVSGGRTDTQYF
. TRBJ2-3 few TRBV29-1 TGCAGCGTTCGGTCGGATACGCAGTATTTT CSVRSDTQYF
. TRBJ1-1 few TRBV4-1 TGCGCCAGCAGCCAGACTTTCAACGATAACGCTGAAGCTTTCTTT CASSQTFNDNAEAFF
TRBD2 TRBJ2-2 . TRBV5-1 TGCGCCAGCAGCTACTCTAGCGGGGGCAACACCGGGGAGCTGTTTTTT CASSYSSGGNTGELFF
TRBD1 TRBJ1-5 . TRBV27 TGTGCCAGCGGTAGGGGACAGGGGCCTAATCAGCCCCAGCATTTT CASGRGQGPNQPQHF
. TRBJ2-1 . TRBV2 TGTGCCAGCACCGAGGGAGGGGGGGACAATGAGCAGTTCTTC CASTEGGGDNEQFF
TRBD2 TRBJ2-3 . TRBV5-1 TGCGCCAGCAGCTTGGATGGCGGGGGGGCGTTAGATACGCAGTATTTT CASSLDGGGALDTQYF
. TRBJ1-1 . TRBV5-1 TGCGCCAGCAGCTTGGCCTCTCGGGGGGCTCTTACCAACACTGAAGCTTTCTTT CASSLASRGALTNTEAFF
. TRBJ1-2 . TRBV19 TGTGCCAGTAGTATTCTCACGGCGCAAACCCAATTGAGGGGCTACACCTTC CASSILTAQTQLRGYTF
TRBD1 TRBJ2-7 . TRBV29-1 TGCAGCGTTACAGGGGGCGTGAGTGTCGAGCAGTACTTC CSVTGGVSVEQYF
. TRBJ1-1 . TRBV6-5 TGTGCCAGCAGTTACTTGGGGGGGAACACTGAAGCTTTCTTT CASSYLGGNTEAFF
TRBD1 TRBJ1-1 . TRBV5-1 TGCGCCAGCAGCTTGGGACAGGGGATCGGCACTGAAGCTTTCTTT CASSLGQGIGTEAFF
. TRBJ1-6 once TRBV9 TGTGCCAGCAGCCCTCGGACCGGAGGTTATTCACCCCTCCACTTT CASSPRTGGYSPLHF
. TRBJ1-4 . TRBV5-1 TGCGCCAGCAGCTTGGCCATGGGGGGGGCTAATGAAAAACTGTTTTTT CASSLAMGGANEKLFF
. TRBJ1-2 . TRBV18 TGTGCCAGCTCACCTAGGCTGGCGGACATCTACACCTTC CASSPRLADIYTF
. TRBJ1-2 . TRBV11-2 TGTGCCAGCAGCTTCAGGTATTTATGTTATGGCTACACCTTC CASSFRYLCYGYTF
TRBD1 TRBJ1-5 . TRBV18 TGTGCCAGCTCACAACTATCGACAGGGAGCAATCAGCCCCAGCATTTT CASSQLSTGSNQPQHF
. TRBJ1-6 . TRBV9 TGTGCCAGCAGCGTAGGCCCCAAGGCGGCGAGCTCCTATAATTCACCCCTCCACTTT CASSVGPKAASSYNSPLHF
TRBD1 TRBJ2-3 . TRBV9 TGTGCCAGCAGCGTAGAAGGGGGCGGGCGCACAGATACGCAGTATTTT CASSVEGGGRTDTQYF
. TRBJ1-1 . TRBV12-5 TGTGCTAGTGGTTTAGGAATGGGAGGTAGAGCTTTCTTT CASGLGMGGRAFF
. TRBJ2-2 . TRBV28 TGTGCCAGCAGTTTATCAGGGCGCTACACCGGGGAGCTGTTTTTT CASSLSGRYTGELFF
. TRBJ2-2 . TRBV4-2 TGTGCCAGCAGCCAAGCAGTCGGGGAGCTGTTTTTT CASSQAVGELFF
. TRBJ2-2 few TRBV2 TGTGCCAGCAGTGTTGTGGCGAACACCGGGGAGCTGTTTTTT CASSVVANTGELFF